Following are 14 T cell receptor beta chains from one sample sequenced in a study of blood T cell repertoires in COVID-19. Using immunoSEQ multiplex PCR, the repertoire was profiled, and TCRdb retains in-frame clones only, with some absent. The sample contains over 200,000 clones, roughly 87% of which appear only once. Sequencing used peripheral blood. The receptors derive from a woman under 30 who had recovered from COVID-19.

The J gene is TRBJ2-3, the V gene TRBV24-1; no definite D call. The CDR3 has 12 amino acids. V was cut by 2 bases and J by 6 bases, with 5 bases left in between. Germline V lookup: CDR1 KGHDR, CDR2 SFDVKD. CDR3 nucleotides: TGTGCCACCAGTGATTCTTCGGATACGCAGTATTTT. It codes for CATSDSSDTQYF.

V usage is TRBV6-6 and J usage is TRBJ1-6; the D gene is possibly TRBD1 (6 bases). Germline V CDR1 and CDR2: MNHNY, SVGAGI (reference sequence). The CDR3 runs 14 residues. The V and J ends lost 5 bases and 9 bases respectively, with 14 bases between them. The CDR3 region has the DNA TGTGCCAGCAGTGTCGGGACACTTGGTTCACCCCTCCACTTT. Its protein product is CASSVGTLGSPLHF.

This chain uses TRBV7-3 with TRBJ2-2; D ambiguous. Germline-derived CDR1 and CDR2 are SGHTA and FQGTGA. The ends were cut back, 5 bases at V and 0 bases at J, with 13 bases in the middle. The CDR3 consists of 16 residues. The CDR3 here is CASSAAVAANTGELFF. The CDR3 DNA reads TGTGCCAGCAGCGCGGCGGTCGCAGCGAACACCGGGGAGCTGTTTTTT.

This chain joins TRBV25-1 and TRBJ2-3; tentatively, D is TRBD2 (6 bases). CDR3 length equals 17 residues. With 1 base removed from V and 7 bases from J, the gap between germline ends came to 21 bases. In germline, CDR1 is MGHDK, CDR2 SYGVNS. The CDR3: CASSESVVRREIHTQYF. The CDR3, as DNA: TGTGCCAGCAGTGAATCAGTGGTTAGGCGGGAAATACATACGCAGTATTTT.

V and J are TRBV10-1 and TRBJ2-7; no definite D call. V was trimmed by 4 bases and J by 2 bases, leaving 9 bases between them. The CDR3 has 13 residues. Germline assignment: CDR1 WNHNN and CDR2 SYGVQD (reference sequence). CDR3 sequence (DNA): TGCGCCAGCAGTGGAGACATTCCCTACGAGCAGTACTTC. It yields the protein CASSGDIPYEQYF.

The chain joins TRBV11-3 to TRBJ2-1; 8 nucleotides agree with TRBD1. Germline-derived CDR1 and CDR2 are SGHNT and YENEEA. With V trimmed by 5 bases and J by 4 bases, 7 bases remained unmatched. The CDR3 spans 15 residues. The CDR3 coding sequence is TGTGCCAGCAGCGCCGGACAGGGAGTATACAATGAGCAGTTCTTC. It encodes CASSAGQGVYNEQFF.

The chain combines TRBV6-2 or TRBV6-3 with TRBJ2-2; 8 nucleotides line up with TRBD1. The length of the CDR3 is 14 residues. Germline CDR1 is MNHEY and CDR2 is SVGEGT. V lost 5 bases to trimming and J lost 4 bases; unmatched junction nucleotides: 3. CDR3 DNA sequence: TGTGCCAGCAGTCACACAGGGGGCACCGGGGAGCTGTTTTTT. Its translation: CASSHTGGTGELFF.

In DNA form, the CDR3 reads TGCGCCAGCAGCCAAGACCACTCAGATACGCAGTATTTT. Its protein product is CASSQDHSDTQYF. The chain has TRBV4-3 and TRBJ2-3; D uncertain. The CDR3 runs 13 residues. Germline CDR1 LGHNA, CDR2 YSLEER. V lost 0 bases to trimming and J lost 4 bases, with 5 bases between them.

This clone was found a few times. The J gene is TRBJ1-2, the V gene TRBV29-1; 7 nucleotides align to TRBD1. CDR1 is SQVTM, CDR2 ANQGSEA, per germline. The V segment lost 4 bases and the J segment 4 bases; nucleotides outside the gene matches: 3. This CDR3 is built from 12 residues. This CDR3 is CSVGGQTYGYTF. DNA for the CDR3: TGCAGCGTTGGGGGACAGACCTATGGCTACACCTTC.

The chain recombines TRBV15 with TRBJ2-2, with D unresolved. Trimming took off 1 base at V and 6 bases at J, with 6 bases between the two ends. The CDR3 covers 13 residues. From germline, CDR1 is LNHNV and CDR2 YYDKDF (reference sequence). The chain's CDR3 is CATSRVIPGELFF. CDR3 nucleotide sequence: TGTGCCACCAGCAGAGTAATTCCCGGGGAGCTGTTTTTT.

The chain carries TRBV7-2 and TRBJ1-1, with 8 nucleotides matching TRBD1. The CDR3 consists of 16 residues. V lost 4 bases, J lost 3 bases, and 10 bases stayed unmatched. Looked up from germline, CDR1 is SGHTA and CDR2 is FQGNSA. The DNA of the CDR3 is TGTGCCAGCAGCTCAATCGGGACAGGCGGCGACACTGAAGCTTTCTTT. As protein: CASSSIGTGGDTEAFF.

The chain employs TRBV6-5 and TRBJ2-7, with 10 bases that match TRBD1. With V trimmed by 7 bases and J by 2 bases, 8 bases remained unmatched. The germline gives CDR1 MNHEY, CDR2 SVGAGI. The CDR3 runs to 15 residues. The CDR3 region is CASTSPGQGTYEQYF. DNA for the CDR3: TGTGCCAGCACCTCCCCGGGACAGGGGACCTACGAGCAGTACTTC.

The genes are TRBV18 and TRBJ1-5, with TRBD1 identical over 9 bases. CDR3 length equals 17 residues. Germline CDR1 is KGHSH and CDR2 is LQKENI. Trimming at V came to 0 bases and at J to 3 bases, leaving 6 bases not matched to a gene. The CDR3 here is CASSPPSDRGYNQPQHF. CDR3 bases: TGTGCCAGCTCACCACCTAGTGACAGGGGGTACAATCAGCCCCAGCATTTT.

V and J are TRBV19 and TRBJ2-5, with a possible D match to TRBD1 (6 bases). V was trimmed by 5 bases and J by 2 bases, leaving 12 bases between them. Germline V gene data show CDR1 as LNHDA and CDR2 as SQIVND (reference sequence). CDR3 length equals 14 residues. The CDR3 loop reads CASSPQGQQETQYF. The CDR3 bases are TGTGCCAGTAGTCCCCAGGGGCAACAAGAGACCCAGTACTTC. The entire variable domain, with the rest obtained from reference TRBV19 and TRBJ2-5, is as follows: DGGITQSPKYLFRKEGQNVTLSCEQNLNHDAMYWYRQDPGQGLRLIYYSQIVNDFQKGDIAEGYSVSREKKESFPLTVTSAQKNPTAFYLCASSPQGQQETQYFGPGTRLLVL.